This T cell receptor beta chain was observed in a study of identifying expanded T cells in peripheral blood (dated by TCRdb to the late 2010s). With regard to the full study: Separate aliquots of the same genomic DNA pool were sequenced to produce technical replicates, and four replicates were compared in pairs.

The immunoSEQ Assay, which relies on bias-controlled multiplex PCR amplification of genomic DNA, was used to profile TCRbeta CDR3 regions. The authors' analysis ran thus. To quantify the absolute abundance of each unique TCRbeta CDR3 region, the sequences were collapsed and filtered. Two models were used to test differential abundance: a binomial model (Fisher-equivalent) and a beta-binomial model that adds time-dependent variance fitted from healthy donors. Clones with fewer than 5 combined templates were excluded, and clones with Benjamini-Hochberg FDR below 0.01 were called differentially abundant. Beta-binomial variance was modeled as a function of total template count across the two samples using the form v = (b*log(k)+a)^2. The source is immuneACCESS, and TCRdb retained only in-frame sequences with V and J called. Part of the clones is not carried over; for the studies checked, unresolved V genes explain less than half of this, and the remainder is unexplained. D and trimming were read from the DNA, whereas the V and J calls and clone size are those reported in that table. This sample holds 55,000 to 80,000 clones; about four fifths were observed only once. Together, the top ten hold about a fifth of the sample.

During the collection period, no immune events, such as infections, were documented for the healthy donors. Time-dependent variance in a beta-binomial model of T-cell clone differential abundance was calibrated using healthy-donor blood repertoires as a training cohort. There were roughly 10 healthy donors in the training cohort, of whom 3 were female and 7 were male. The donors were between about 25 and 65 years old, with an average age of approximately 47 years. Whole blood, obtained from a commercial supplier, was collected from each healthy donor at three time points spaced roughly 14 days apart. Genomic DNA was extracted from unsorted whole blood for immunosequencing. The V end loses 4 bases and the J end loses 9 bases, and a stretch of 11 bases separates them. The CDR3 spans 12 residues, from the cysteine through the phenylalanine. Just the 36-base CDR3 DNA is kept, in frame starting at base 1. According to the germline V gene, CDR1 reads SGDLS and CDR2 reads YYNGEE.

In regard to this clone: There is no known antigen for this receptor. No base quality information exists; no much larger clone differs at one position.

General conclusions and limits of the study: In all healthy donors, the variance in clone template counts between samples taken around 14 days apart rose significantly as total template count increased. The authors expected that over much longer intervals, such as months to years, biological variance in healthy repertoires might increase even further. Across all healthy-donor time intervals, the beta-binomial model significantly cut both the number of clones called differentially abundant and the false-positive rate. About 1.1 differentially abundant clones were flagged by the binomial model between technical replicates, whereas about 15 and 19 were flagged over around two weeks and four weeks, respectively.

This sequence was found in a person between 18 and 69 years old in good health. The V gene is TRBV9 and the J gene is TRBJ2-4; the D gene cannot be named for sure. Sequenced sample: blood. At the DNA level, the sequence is TGTGCCAGCAGCTCGGCAGGACCCATTCAGTACTTC. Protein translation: CASSSAGPIQYF.